This T cell receptor (beta chain) was observed in a study of CD8+ T cells in alopecia areata. Overall study context: Treated patients swallowed 5 to 10 mg of oral tofacitinib twice daily.

As to treatment: oral pan-JAK inhibitor, 5-10 mg twice daily. Samples from alopecia areata patients were lesional scalp punch biopsies and peripheral blood. cDNA reverse transcribed from extracted RNA served as the sequencing template. Profiled with immunoSEQ multiplex PCR; TCRdb holds only in-frame clones, not every one. The data show roughly 100,000 clones, 80% to 90% seen once. This material consisted of CD8+ T cells sorted from blood, taken at approximately week 31, from a patient treated with tofacitinib. This TCR derives from a human donor with alopecia areata.

Here the CDR3 reads CASSIDLYGTATMRQFF. The CDR3 region has the DNA TGTGCCAGTAGTATAGATCTATACGGGACAGCCACAATGAGGCAGTTCTTC. The V and J genes are TRBV19 and TRBJ2-1; 7 bases are a match to TRBD1. J gave up 12 bases and V 0 bases, and 17 bases lay outside the gene matches. The CDR3 consists of 17 residues. Germline CDR1 LNHDA, CDR2 SQIVND (reference sequence).